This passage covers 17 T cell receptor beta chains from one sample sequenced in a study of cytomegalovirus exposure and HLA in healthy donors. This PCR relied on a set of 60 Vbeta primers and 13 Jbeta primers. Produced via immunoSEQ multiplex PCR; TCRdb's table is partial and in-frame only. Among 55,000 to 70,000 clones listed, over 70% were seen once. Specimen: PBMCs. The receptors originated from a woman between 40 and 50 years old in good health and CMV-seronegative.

The CDR3 nucleotides read TGTGCCAGCCAGAACGGACAGCGAGTTAACTATGGCTACACCTTC. Amino acids: CASQNGQRVNYGYTF. The chain uses TRBV2 and TRBJ1-2; D might be TRBD1 (6 bases). Trimming stripped 8 bases from V and 1 base from J, with 17 bases between. The CDR3 has 15 amino acids. The V gene's germline CDR1 is SNHLY and CDR2 FYNNEI.

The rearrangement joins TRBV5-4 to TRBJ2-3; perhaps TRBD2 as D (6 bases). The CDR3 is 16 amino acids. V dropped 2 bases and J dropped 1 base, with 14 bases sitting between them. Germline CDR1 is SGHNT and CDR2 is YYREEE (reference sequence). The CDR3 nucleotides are TGTGCCAGCAGCTTTTCTCGGGAGAGGGGCACAGATACGCAGTATTTT. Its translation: CASSFSRERGTDTQYF.

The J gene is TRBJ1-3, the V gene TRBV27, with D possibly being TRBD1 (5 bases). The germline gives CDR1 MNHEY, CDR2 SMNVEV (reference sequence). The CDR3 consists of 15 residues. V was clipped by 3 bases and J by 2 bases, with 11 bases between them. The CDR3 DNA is TGTGCCAGCAGTTTCCTTGGGGGGGCTGGAAACACCATATATTTT. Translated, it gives CASSFLGGAGNTIYF.

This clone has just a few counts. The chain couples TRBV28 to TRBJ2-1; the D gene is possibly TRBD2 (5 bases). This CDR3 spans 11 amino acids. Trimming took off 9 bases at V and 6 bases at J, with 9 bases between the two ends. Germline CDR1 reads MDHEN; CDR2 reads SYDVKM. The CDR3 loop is CASTRPNEQFF. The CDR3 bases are TGTGCCAGTACTAGACCCAATGAGCAGTTCTTC.

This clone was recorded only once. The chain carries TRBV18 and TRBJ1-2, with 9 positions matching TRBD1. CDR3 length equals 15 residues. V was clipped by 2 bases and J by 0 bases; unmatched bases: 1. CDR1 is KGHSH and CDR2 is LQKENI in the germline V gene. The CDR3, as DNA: TGTGCCAGCTCACCAGGGACAGGGCCTAACTATGGCTACACCTTC. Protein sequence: CASSPGTGPNYGYTF.

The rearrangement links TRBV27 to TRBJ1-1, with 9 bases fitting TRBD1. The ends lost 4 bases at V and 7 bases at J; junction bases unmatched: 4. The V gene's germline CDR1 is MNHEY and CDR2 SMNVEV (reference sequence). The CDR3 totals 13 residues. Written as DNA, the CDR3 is TGTGCCAGCAGTTGGGGGACAGGGAATGAAGCTTTCTTT. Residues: CASSWGTGNEAFF.

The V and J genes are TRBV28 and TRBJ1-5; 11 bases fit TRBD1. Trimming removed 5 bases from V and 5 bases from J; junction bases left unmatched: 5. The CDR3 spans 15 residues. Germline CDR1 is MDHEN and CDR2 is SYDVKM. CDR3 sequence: CASSPRDRGYQPQHF. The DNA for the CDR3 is TGTGCCAGCAGTCCTCGGGACAGGGGGTATCAGCCCCAGCATTTT.

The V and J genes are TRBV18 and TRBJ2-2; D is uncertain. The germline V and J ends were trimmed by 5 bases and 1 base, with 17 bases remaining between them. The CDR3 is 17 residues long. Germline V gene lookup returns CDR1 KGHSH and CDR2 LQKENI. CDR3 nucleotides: TGTGCCAGCTCAGAACGCCTCTTGGGCCTGAACACCGGGGAGCTGTTTTTT. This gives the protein CASSERLLGLNTGELFF.

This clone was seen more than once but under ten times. The CDR3 region is CASSGPQGGNTEAFF. As DNA, the CDR3 is TGCGCCAGCAGCGGACCACAGGGGGGTAACACTGAAGCTTTCTTT. The chain carries TRBV5-1 and TRBJ1-1, with TRBD1 matching 8 bases. Per germline, CDR1 SGHRS and CDR2 YFSETQ. Trimming at V came to 4 bases and at J to 2 bases, leaving 7 bases not matched to a gene. This CDR3 is 15 amino acids long.

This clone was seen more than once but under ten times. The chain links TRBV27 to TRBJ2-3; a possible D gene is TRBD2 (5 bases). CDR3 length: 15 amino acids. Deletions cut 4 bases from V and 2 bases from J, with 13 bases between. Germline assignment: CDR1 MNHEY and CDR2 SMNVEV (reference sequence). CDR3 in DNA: TGTGCCAGCAGTTGGGATGAGGGAACCACAGATACGCAGTATTTT. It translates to CASSWDEGTTDTQYF.

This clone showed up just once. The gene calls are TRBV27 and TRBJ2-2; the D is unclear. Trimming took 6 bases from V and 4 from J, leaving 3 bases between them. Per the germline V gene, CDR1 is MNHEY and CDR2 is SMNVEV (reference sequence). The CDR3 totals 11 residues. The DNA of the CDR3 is TGTGCCAGCAGGAGCACCGGGGAGCTGTTTTTT. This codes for CASRSTGELFF.

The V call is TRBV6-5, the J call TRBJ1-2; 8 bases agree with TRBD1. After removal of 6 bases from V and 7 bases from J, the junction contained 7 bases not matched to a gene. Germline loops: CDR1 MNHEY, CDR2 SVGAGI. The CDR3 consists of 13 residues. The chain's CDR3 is CASRSGQGRGYTF. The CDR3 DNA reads TGTGCCAGCAGATCTGGACAGGGTCGTGGCTACACCTTC.

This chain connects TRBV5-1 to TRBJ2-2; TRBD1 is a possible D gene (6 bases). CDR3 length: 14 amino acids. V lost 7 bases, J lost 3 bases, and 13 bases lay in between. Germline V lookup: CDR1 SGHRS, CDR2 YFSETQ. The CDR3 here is CASGQGGYTGELFF. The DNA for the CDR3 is TGCGCCAGCGGTCAAGGGGGTTACACCGGGGAGCTGTTTTTT.

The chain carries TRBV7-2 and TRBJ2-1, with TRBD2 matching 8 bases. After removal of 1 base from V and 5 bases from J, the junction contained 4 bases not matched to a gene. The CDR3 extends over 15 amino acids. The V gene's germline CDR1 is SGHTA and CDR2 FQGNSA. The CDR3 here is CASSLGSGGHNEQFF. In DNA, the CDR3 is TGTGCCAGCAGCTTAGGAAGCGGGGGACACAATGAGCAGTTCTTC.

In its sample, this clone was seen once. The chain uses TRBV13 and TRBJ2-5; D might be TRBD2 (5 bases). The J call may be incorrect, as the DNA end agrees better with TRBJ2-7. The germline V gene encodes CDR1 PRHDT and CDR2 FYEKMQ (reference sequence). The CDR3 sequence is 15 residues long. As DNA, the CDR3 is TGTGCCAGCAGCTTAGGGGCCGGGATCACATACGAGCAGTACTTC. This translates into CASSLGAGITYEQYF.

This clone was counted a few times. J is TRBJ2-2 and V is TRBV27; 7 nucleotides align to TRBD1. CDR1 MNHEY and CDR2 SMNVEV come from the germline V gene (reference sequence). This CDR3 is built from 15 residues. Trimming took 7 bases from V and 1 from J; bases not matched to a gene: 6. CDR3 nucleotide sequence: TGTGCCAGCAAACAAAGGGGGCAGAACACCGGGGAGCTGTTTTTT. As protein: CASKQRGQNTGELFF.

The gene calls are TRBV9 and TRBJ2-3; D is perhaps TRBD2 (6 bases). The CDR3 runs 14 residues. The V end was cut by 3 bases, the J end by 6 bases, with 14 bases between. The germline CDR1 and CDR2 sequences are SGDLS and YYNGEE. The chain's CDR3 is CASSARDSADTQYF. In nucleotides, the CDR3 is TGTGCCAGCAGCGCTAGGGACTCTGCTGATACGCAGTATTTT. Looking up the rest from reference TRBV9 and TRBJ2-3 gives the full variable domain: DSGVTQTPKHLITATGQRVTLRCSPRSGDLSVYWYQQSLDQGLQFLIQYYNGEERAKGNILERFSAQQFPDLHSELNLSSLELGDSALYFCASSARDSADTQYFGPGTRLTVL.